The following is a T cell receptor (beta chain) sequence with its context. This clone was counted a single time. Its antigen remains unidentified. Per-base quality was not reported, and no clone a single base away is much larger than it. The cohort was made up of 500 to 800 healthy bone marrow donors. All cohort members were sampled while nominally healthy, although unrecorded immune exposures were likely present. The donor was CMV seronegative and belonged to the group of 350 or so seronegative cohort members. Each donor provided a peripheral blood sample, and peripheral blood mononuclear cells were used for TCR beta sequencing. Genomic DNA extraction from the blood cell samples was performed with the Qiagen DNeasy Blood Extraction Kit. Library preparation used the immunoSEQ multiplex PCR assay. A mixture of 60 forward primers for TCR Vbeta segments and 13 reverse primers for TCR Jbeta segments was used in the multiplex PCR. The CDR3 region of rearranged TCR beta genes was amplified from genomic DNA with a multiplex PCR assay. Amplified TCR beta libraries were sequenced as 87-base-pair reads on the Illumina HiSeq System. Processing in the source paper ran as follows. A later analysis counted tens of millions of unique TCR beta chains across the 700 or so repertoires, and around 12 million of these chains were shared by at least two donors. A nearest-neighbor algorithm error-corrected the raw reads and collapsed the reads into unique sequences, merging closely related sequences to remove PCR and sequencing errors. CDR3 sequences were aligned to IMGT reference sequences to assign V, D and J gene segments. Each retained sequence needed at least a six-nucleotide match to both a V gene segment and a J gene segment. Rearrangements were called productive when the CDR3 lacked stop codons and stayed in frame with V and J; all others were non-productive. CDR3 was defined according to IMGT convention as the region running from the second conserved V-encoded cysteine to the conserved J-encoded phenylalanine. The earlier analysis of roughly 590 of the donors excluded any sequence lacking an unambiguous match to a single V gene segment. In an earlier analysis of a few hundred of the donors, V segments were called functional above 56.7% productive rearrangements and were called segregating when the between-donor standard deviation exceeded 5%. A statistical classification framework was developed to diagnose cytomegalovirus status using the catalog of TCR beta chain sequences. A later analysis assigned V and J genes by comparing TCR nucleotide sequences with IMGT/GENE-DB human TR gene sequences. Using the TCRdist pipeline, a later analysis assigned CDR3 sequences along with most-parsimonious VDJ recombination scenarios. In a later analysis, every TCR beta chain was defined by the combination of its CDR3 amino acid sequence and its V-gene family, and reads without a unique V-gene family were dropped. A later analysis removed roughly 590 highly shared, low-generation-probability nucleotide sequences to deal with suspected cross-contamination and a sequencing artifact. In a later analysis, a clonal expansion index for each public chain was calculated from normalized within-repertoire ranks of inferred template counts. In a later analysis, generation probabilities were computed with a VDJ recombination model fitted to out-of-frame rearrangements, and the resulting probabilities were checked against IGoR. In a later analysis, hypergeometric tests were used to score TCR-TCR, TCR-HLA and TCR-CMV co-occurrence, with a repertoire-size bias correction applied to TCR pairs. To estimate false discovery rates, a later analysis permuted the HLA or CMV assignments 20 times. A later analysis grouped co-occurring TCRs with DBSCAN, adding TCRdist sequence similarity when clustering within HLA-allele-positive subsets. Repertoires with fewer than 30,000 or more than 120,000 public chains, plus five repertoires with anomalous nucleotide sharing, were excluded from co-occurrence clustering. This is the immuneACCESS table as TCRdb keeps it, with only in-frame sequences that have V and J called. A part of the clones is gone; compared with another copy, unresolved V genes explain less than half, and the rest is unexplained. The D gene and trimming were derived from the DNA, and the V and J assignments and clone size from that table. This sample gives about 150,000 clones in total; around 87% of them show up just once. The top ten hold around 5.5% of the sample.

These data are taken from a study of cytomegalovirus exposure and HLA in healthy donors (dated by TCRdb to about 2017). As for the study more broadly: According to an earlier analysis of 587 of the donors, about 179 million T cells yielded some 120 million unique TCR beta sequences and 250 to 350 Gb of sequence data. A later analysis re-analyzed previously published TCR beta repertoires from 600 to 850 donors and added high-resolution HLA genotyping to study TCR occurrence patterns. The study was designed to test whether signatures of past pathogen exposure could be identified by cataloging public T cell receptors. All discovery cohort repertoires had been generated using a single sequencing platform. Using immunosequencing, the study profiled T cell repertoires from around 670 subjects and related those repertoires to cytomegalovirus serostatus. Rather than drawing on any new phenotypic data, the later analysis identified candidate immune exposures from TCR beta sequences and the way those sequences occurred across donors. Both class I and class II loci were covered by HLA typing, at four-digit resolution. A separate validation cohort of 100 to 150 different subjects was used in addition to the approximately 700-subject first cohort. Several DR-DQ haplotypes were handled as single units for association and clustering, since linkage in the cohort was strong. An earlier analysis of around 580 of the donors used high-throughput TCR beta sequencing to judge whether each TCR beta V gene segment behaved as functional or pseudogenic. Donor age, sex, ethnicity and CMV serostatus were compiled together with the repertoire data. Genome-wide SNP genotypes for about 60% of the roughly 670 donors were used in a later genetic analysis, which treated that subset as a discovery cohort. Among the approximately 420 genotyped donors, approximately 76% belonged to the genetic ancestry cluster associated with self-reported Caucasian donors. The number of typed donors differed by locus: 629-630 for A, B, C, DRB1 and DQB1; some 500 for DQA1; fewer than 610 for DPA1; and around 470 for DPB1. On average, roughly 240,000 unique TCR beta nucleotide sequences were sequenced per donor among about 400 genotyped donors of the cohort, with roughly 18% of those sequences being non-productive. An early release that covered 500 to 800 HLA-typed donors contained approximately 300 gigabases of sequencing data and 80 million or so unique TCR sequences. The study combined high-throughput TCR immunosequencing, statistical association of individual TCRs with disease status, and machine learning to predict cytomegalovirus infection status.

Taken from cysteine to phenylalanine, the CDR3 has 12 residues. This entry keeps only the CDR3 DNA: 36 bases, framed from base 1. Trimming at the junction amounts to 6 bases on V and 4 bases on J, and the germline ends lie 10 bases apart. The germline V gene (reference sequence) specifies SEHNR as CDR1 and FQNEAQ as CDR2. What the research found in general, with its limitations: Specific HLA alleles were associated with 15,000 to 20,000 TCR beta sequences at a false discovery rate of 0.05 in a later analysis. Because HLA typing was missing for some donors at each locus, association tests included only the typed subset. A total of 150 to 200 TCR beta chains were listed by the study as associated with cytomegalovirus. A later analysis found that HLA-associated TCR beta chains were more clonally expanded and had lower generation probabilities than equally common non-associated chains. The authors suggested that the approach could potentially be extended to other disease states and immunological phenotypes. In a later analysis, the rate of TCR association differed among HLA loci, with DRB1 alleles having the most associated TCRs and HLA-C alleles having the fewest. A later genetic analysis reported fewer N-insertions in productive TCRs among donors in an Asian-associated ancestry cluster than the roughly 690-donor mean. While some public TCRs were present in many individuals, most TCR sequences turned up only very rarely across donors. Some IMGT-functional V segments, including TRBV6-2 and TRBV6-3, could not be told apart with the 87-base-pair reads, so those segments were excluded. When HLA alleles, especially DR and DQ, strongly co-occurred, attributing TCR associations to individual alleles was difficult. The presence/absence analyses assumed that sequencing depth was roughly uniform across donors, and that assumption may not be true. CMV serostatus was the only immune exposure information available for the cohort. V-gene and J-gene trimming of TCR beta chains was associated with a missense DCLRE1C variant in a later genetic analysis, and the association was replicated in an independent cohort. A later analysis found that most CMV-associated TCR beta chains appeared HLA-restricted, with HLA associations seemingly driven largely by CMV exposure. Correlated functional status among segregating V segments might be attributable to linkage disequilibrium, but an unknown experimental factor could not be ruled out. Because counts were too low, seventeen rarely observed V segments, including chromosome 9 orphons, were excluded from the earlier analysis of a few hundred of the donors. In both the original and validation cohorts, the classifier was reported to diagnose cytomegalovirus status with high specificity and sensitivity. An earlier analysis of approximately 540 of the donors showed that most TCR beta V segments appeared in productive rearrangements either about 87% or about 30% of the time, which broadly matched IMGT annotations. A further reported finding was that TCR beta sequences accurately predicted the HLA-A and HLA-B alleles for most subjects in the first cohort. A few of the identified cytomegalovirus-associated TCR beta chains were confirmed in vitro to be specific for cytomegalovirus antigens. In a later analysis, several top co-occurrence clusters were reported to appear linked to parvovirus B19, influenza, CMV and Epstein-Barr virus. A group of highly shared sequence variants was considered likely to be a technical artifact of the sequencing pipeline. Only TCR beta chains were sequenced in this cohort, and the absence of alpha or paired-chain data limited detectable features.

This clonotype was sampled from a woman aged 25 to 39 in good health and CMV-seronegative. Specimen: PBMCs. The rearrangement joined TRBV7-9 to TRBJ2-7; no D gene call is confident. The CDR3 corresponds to CASRPSDYEQYF. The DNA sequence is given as TGTGCCAGCAGACCTTCAGATTACGAGCAGTACTTC.